This T cell receptor (beta chain) was captured in a study of shared clonotypes between healthy human individuals. As to this clone: Its antigen is not identified.

Data came from immunoSEQ multiplex PCR; TCRdb stores just in-frame clones and leaves some out. This sample has roughly 590,000 clones, with about 95% found just once. The naive CD8 subset, CD45RO-negative cells positively selected for CCR7, excluded terminally differentiated effector memory CD45RA+ cells. The V gene's germline CDR1 is SGHTA and CDR2 FQGTGA. Unmatched junction bases numbered 8, after V lost 4 bases and J lost 0 bases. The CDR3 consists of 18 residues. Study results and caveats: The authors sampled blood alone, and tissue repertoires likely differ.

The source of this sequence is a woman between 25 and 40 years old in good health. Sequencing input: naive CD8+ T cells sorted from blood. This chain connects TRBV7-3 to TRBJ2-7; TRBD2 agrees at 14 bases. The CDR3: CASSYGLAGGPSSYEQYF. DNA for the CDR3: TGTGCCAGCAGCTACGGACTAGCGGGAGGACCGAGCTCCTACGAGCAGTACTTC.